The clone carrying this TCR beta chain was picked up a small number of times. The antigen remains undetermined. TCRdb reanalysed the 5' RACE reads using MiXCR and keeps one entry per CDR3 protein. The repertoire has 190,000 or so distinct CDR3 sequences, 20% to 25% of them found once; the top ten carry under 25%. This specimen belongs to a study of T-cell memory formation after mild COVID-19. General study points: Balance between CD4 and CD8 was seen in clones contracting day 15 to 85, and a CD4+ lean was seen in later expanders.

The CDR3 runs 14 residues. Per the germline V gene, CDR1 is LGHNA and CDR2 is YNFKEQ. Trimming stripped 3 bases from V and 9 bases from J, with 18 bases between. The J gene is TRBJ2-7, the V gene TRBV4-2; D is uncertain. The specimen was PBMCs or a T cell subset sorted from them (not recorded which). The receptor comes from an adult woman who had mild COVID-19 (a few samples of this study predate the infection). Cell type and time point are not known. This CDR3 is CASSQSRASSGQYF. As DNA, the CDR3 is TGTGCCAGCAGCCAGTCCCGGGCCTCCTCCGGGCAGTACTTC.